This entry describes one TCR beta chain. The target antigen is unknown. TCRdb keeps only in-frame clones here, not all; method: immunoSEQ multiplex PCR. Among approximately 11,000 clones, roughly 70% were seen once, and the ten largest hold about 7%. This sample is part of a study of chemoradiotherapy in HPV16-positive cancers. Study-level points and caveats: HPV-specific T cells were functionally defined from only a couple of HPV16-positive patients. In HPV16-positive patients, HPV-responsive T-cell expansion tracked better recurrence-free survival.

Samples were taken several times over chemoradiotherapy. The CDR3 contains 12 residues. Germline V lookup: CDR1 MNHNS, CDR2 SASEGT. Trimming removed 1 base from V and 5 bases from J, with 5 bases in between. This TCR came from a human donor with HPV-associated anogenital cancer. This sample was obtained from a patient who underwent chemoradiotherapy. The genes are TRBV6-1 and TRBJ2-5, with unresolved D. Here the CDR3 DNA reads TGTGCCAGCAGTGAAGTCGGGGAGACCCAGTACTTC. This sequence encodes CASSEVGETQYF.